These T cell receptor beta chains were read from a single sample in a study of blood T cells in healthy people across ages. Each CDR3 protein is one row after TCRdb ran MiXCR on the 5' RACE reads. The table includes about 600,000 distinct CDR3 sequences, around 48% detected once. Material: blood. The receptors derive from a man older than 75 in good health. CDR3s include the opening cysteine and the closing phenylalanine or tryptophan.

length	V	J	CDR3
13	TRBV7-2	TRBJ2-5	CASSLMPQETQYF
15	TRBV6-5	TRBJ2-3	CASSYTAGSTDTQYF
13	TRBV5-1	TRBJ1-2	CASTAGGDYGYTF
13	TRBV20-1	TRBJ1-1	CSAADRVDTEAFF
17	TRBV4-3	TRBJ2-3	CASSQGNSNRATDTQYF
13	TRBV20-1	TRBJ2-5	CSARASGQETQYF
14	TRBV29-1	TRBJ2-1	CSVYRVSYYNEQFF
14	TRBV9	TRBJ2-7	CASSVGQVSYEQYF
15	TRBV6-6	TRBJ2-1	CASRLAGGEYNEQFF
13	TRBV29-1	TRBJ2-2	CSVALAVAGELFF
15	TRBV20-1	TRBJ2-3	CSAFQAEGRTDTQYF
16	TRBV7-6	-	CASSPIAGGRMDEQYF
14	TRBV29-1	TRBJ2-7	CSVEGGTGIYEQYF
16	TRBV6-2/TRBV6-3	TRBJ1-4	CASSYGRSSTNEKLFF
13	TRBV10-1	TRBJ2-7	CASSEGTGGEQYF
12	TRBV6-6	TRBJ1-5	CASSPEGQPQHF
11	TRBV7-9	TRBJ2-5	CASSSGPTSYF
15	TRBV5-1	TRBJ1-1	CASSSRGQGWTEAFF
15	TRBV7-2	TRBJ2-7	CASSFIWGQGSEQYF
12	TRBV12-3/TRBV12-4	TRBJ1-2	CACSFGRSGYTF
15	TRBV4-2	-	CASSQDTGNSYEQYF
15	TRBV12-3/TRBV12-4	TRBJ2-4	CASSPTGGGKDIQYF
16	TRBV5-5	TRBJ1-2	CASSWDRQGDVYGYTF
15	TRBV5-1	TRBJ1-2	CASSLDRLGLYGYTF
16	TRBV10-3	TRBJ2-3	CATRAGTSGITDTQYF
12	TRBV29-1	-	CSVEEGVYEQYF
15	TRBV5-8	TRBJ1-2	CASTSRRRVNYGYTF
19	TRBV7-3	TRBJ2-1	CASSYTGSSGRAAYNEQFF
14	TRBV6-6	TRBJ2-2	CASSTGINTGELFF
10	TRBV20-1	TRBJ2-3	CSARTSGAYF
16	TRBV6-2/TRBV6-3	TRBJ1-5	CASSYSVGLGNQPQHF
15	TRBV6-5	TRBJ1-2	CASIARQGAGYGYTF
15	TRBV4-2	TRBJ2-5	CASSQDTGTQETQYF
12	TRBV9	TRBJ2-1	CASSEGLLEQFF
14	TRBV5-1	TRBJ2-1	CASSLEGSRNEQFF
14	TRBV29-1	TRBJ2-3	CSVSRTGTTDTQYF
16	TRBV20-1	TRBJ1-6	CSASGGREGNNSPLHF
20	TRBV5-1	TRBJ2-6	CASSLAPVRGSSSGANVLTF
14	TRBV6-5	TRBJ2-7	CASSYRTGIYEQYF
15	TRBV20-1	TRBJ2-7	CSARGASAYSYEQYF
16	TRBV12-3/TRBV12-4	TRBJ1-6	CASSLGRGSDNSPLHF
14	TRBV28	TRBJ2-7	CASSLGGNPYEQYF
16	TRBV27	TRBJ2-1	CASSLSIGGGYNEQFF
14	TRBV20-1	TRBJ2-7	CSARFDRGKYEQYF